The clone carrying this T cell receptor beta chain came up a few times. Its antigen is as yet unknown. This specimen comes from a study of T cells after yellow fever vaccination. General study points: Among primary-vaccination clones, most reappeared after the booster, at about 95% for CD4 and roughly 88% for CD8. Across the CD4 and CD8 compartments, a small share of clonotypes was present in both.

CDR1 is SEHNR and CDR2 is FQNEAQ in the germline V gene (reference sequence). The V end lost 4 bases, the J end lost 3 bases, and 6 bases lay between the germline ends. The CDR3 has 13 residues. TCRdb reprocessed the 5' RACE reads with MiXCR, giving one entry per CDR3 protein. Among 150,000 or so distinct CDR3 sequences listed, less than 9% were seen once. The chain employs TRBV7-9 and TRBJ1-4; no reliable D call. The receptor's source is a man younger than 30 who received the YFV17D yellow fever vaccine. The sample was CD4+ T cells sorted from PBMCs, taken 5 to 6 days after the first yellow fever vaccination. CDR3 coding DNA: TGTGCCAGCAGCTGGACGGCTAATGAAAAACTGTTTTTT. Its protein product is CASSWTANEKLFF.